These T cell receptor beta chains were read from a single sample in a study of shared clonotypes between healthy human individuals. Clones were read by immunoSEQ multiplex PCR, and TCRdb kept only the in-frame ones, dropping some. The sample yields approximately 1,000,000 clones, about 72% seen once. The sample taken for sequencing was memory CD4+ T cells from PBMCs. Every receptor here comes from a man younger than 35 in good health. Some clones in this sample may be carry-over from other donors' samples. The CDR3 runs from the conserved cysteine through the conserved F or W. The order of the fields is D gene, J gene, V gene, clone size, CDR3 DNA, CDR3 protein. The D gene is left open where the match is weak. Not all rows give a size; the values are once, few, many and, for expanded clones, a class.

NA TRBJ2-7 TRBV6-6 NA TGTGCCAGCAGCCCCGACAGAGCCTACGAGCAGTACTTC CASSPDRAYEQYF
NA TRBJ2-1 TRBV27 NA TGTGCCAGCAGTCGGGTGGGGGGTCCAGGGCCCGATGAGCAGTTCTTC CASSRVGGPGPDEQFF
NA TRBJ2-7 TRBV7-2 NA TGTGCCAGCAGCCTATTTAAGGAGGCCTACGAGCAGTACTTC CASSLFKEAYEQYF
NA TRBJ1-3 TRBV2 NA TGTGCCAGCAGTGAATATGGGGGGGCGAGTGGAAACACCATATATTTT CASSEYGGASGNTIYF
TRBD2 TRBJ2-1 TRBV10-3 NA TGTGCCATCAGTCAGGTAGCGGGAGTTGGCGATGAGCAGTTCTTC CAISQVAGVGDEQFF
TRBD1 TRBJ1-2 TRBV11-2 NA TGTGCCGGCAGCCCTCGGACAGGGGGGAGGTATGGCTACACCTTC CAGSPRTGGRYGYTF
NA TRBJ2-7 TRBV7-9 NA TGTGCCAGCAGCTTAATTGCGGGGTTCTACGAGCAGTACTTC CASSLIAGFYEQYF
TRBD2 TRBJ2-1 TRBV5-1 NA TGCGCCAGCAGCTTGGGACTAGCGGGACCCCTCTACAATGAGCAGTTCTTC CASSLGLAGPLYNEQFF
NA TRBJ2-1 TRBV13 few TGTGCCAGCAGCTTAGTTAGGAGGAGGCAGGGAAGAATGAATGAGCAGTTCTTC CASSLVRRRQGRMNEQFF
TRBD2 TRBJ2-1 TRBV11-3 NA TGTGCCAGCAGCAGGGGGACTAGCGGGCCGAGGGATGAGCAGTTCTTC CASSRGTSGPRDEQFF
NA TRBJ2-7 TRBV20-1 few TGCAGTGCTAGCGCCCGGCAGTACTTC CSASARQYF
NA TRBJ2-3 TRBV7-8 NA TGTGCCAGCAGCTGGGGTACTAGGACACTAACAGATACGCAGTATTTT CASSWGTRTLTDTQYF
TRBD1 TRBJ2-5 TRBV7-9 NA TGTGCCAGCAGCTTACCCTTTAGGACAGGGAGGGAGACCCAGTACTTC CASSLPFRTGRETQYF
NA TRBJ2-1 TRBV5-1 NA TGCGCCAGCAGCTTGAATCCGGAGTCCTACAATGAGCAGTTCTTC CASSLNPESYNEQFF
TRBD1 TRBJ1-2 TRBV5-1 NA TGCGCCAGCAGCTTGGGGCAGGGGGTTGGCTACACCTTC CASSLGQGVGYTF
NA TRBJ2-7 TRBV30 few TGTGCCTCGGAAGGGGGGCTAAGCCTCTCCTACGAGCAGTACTTC CASEGGLSLSYEQYF
NA TRBJ1-1 TRBV10-3 many TGTGCCATCAGTGGCCGGACAGCGAACACTGAAGCTTTCTTT CAISGRTANTEAFF
NA TRBJ2-1 TRBV15 NA TGTGCCACCAGCAGAGTTGAGCGGTACAATGAGCAGTTCTTC CATSRVERYNEQFF
NA TRBJ2-7 TRBV11-2 NA TGTGCCAGCAGTTCACCCCGGGGGAGATACGAGCAGTACTTC CASSSPRGRYEQYF
NA TRBJ1-2 TRBV7-3 NA TGTGCCAGCAGCCCTAGGGCCGGAGTGGGTTATGGCTACACCTTC CASSPRAGVGYGYTF
TRBD1 TRBJ1-4 TRBV18 NA TGTGCCAGCTCACCACGGCAGGGGGGTGAAAAACTGTTTTTT CASSPRQGGEKLFF
NA TRBJ1-2 TRBV28 NA TGTGCCAGCAGTTACAGCTATGGCTACACCTTC CASSYSYGYTF
TRBD2 TRBJ2-5 TRBV30 once TGTGCCTTCCTGACTAGCCGGGAGACCCAGTACTTC CAFLTSRETQYF
NA TRBJ2-3 TRBV7-9 few TGTGCCAGCAGCCCTCAGGGAACTGGGCAGTATTTT CASSPQGTGQYF
TRBD1 TRBJ1-2 TRBV7-2 few TGTGCCAGCAGCTTCGACAGGACAGGGGGAGACGGCTACACCTTC CASSFDRTGGDGYTF
TRBD2 TRBJ2-2 TRBV7-8 NA TGTGCCAGCAGCTCTCCTTGGACTAGCGGGACAACGAACACCGGGGAGCTGTTTTTT CASSSPWTSGTTNTGELFF
NA TRBJ1-2 TRBV30 many TGTGCCTGGAGTTCTAACTATGGCTACACCTTC CAWSSNYGYTF
NA TRBJ1-2 TRBV6-5 NA TGTGCCACCTTCGACCAGGTCTATGGCTACACCTTC CATFDQVYGYTF
NA TRBJ1-1 TRBV29-1 NA TGCAGCGTTGAGACAGGAATAGGAACTGAAGCTTTCTTT CSVETGIGTEAFF
TRBD1 TRBJ2-1 TRBV28 NA TGTGCCAGCAGCCTTGACAGGGGGCCTTGGAATGAGCAGTTCTTC CASSLDRGPWNEQFF
NA TRBJ1-2 TRBV28 NA TGTGCCAGCAGTTTAAATCTTATGGACAGTCGCCGGGGCTACACCTTC CASSLNLMDSRRGYTF
TRBD2 TRBJ2-5 TRBV7-9 few TGTGCCAGCAGCTTGGGACTAGCTGAGGAGACCCAGTACTTC CASSLGLAEETQYF
NA TRBJ1-1 TRBV29-1 NA TGCAGCGTGTACGGGGGTGAGGGGAGGAACACTGAAGCTTTCTTT CSVYGGEGRNTEAFF
NA TRBJ2-7 TRBV27 NA TGTGCCAGCAGTGCCAAACAGGCCCCAGGGCCCTACGAGCAGTACTTC CASSAKQAPGPYEQYF
NA TRBJ1-2 TRBV27 NA TGTGCCAGCAGCTTCAGGGCGAACTATGGCTACACCTTC CASSFRANYGYTF
NA TRBJ1-1 TRBV2 NA TGTGCCAGCAAAGTAACTCTCAGAGACACTGAAGCTTTCTTT CASKVTLRDTEAFF
NA TRBJ2-7 TRBV7-2 few TGTGCCAGCGGCCCTGGGGTAGCGGCAAGCTCCTACGAGCAGTACTTC CASGPGVAASSYEQYF
NA TRBJ2-7 TRBV10-1 NA TGCGCCAGCAGTGGGCCCCACAGTTATAGGGGTCGTTACGAGCAGTACTTC CASSGPHSYRGRYEQYF
NA TRBJ2-5 TRBV25-1 NA TGTGCCAGCAGTGCCCCCCCGGGGGAGGAGACCCAGTACTTC CASSAPPGEETQYF
NA TRBJ1-5 TRBV18 NA TGTGCCAGCTCACCACCGTCAGGGTGGAATCAGCCCCAGCATTTT CASSPPSGWNQPQHF
NA TRBJ1-3 TRBV5-1 NA TGCGCCAGCAGCTTTTCGGGGGCCGGAAACACCATATATTTT CASSFSGAGNTIYF
NA TRBJ1-2 TRBV30 NA TGTGCCTGGATGGGGGCGGGTGGCTACACCTTC CAWMGAGGYTF
NA TRBJ1-4 TRBV28 NA TGTGCCAGCACCTCGCCGGTTTCAGGTCTTGAAAAACTGTTTTTT CASTSPVSGLEKLFF
NA TRBJ2-5 TRBV7-2 NA TGTGCCAGCAGCCCCCGGGGGGCGCCTCAAGAGACCCAGTACTTC CASSPRGAPQETQYF
NA TRBJ1-1 TRBV7-9 once TGTGCCAGCAGCTTAGCCGGGCAGCCGGGCCCCACTGAAGCTTTCTTT CASSLAGQPGPTEAFF
NA TRBJ2-7 TRBV5-1 NA TGCGCCAGCAGCTTGTCGGCCTCGACCACCTACGAGCAGTACTTC CASSLSASTTYEQYF
TRBD1 TRBJ1-4 TRBV7-9 NA TGTGCCAGCAGCCCGGGACAGACGAATGAAAAACTGTTTTTT CASSPGQTNEKLFF
NA TRBJ2-1 TRBV7-6 many TGTGCCAGCAGCTTAGCAGGGTCCACCTCCTACAATGAGCAGTTCTTC CASSLAGSTSYNEQFF
NA TRBJ1-2 TRBV9 NA TGTGCCAGCAGCGTAGACGTGGTACCTAACTATGGCTACACCTTC CASSVDVVPNYGYTF
TRBD1 TRBJ1-2 TRBV7-8 NA TGTGCCACCAATATCGGAGGAAGGACTTCTACAGGGGATTCAGGCTACACCTTC CATNIGGRTSTGDSGYTF
NA TRBJ1-4 TRBV25-1 NA TGTGCCAGCAGTGCTCAGACAGGAGTTAATGAAAAACTGTTTTTT CASSAQTGVNEKLFF
NA TRBJ2-3 TRBV4-1 NA TGCGCCAGCAGCCCCGGGTCCACGCTGGAAGATACGCAGTATTTT CASSPGSTLEDTQYF